Shown below are 23 T cell receptor beta chains from a single sample sequenced in a study of graft-versus-host responses after intestinal transplantation. Using immunoSEQ multiplex PCR, the repertoire was profiled, and TCRdb retains in-frame clones only, with some absent. The data hold 35,000 to 45,000 clones, with roughly 94% observed a single time. For these receptors, no antigen is known. The specimen comprised unstimulated CD4+ T cells sorted from spleen or lymph node cells, sampled before transplant. The receptors stem from a human donor who was the organ donor for an intestinal transplant.

The chain joins TRBV7-9 to TRBJ2-2, with a tentative D call TRBD2 (5 bases). V was clipped by 1 base and J by 4 bases, with 13 bases between them. In germline, CDR1 is SEHNR, CDR2 FQNEAQ (reference sequence). The CDR3 runs 16 residues. DNA of the CDR3: TGTGCCAGCAGCTTAGTCTTCGGGAAGTTCACCGGGGAGCTGTTTTTT. It yields the protein CASSLVFGKFTGELFF.

The chain couples TRBV4-1 to TRBJ2-4; possible D gene TRBD2, 5 bases. V was trimmed by 1 base and J by 0 bases, leaving 7 bases between them. Looked up from germline, CDR1 is MGHRA and CDR2 is YSYEKL. This CDR3 has 15 amino acids. CDR3 in DNA: TGCGCCAGCAGCCAAGCTGGACTAGCCAAAAACATTCAGTACTTC. Its translation: CASSQAGLAKNIQYF.

The V and J genes are TRBV9 and TRBJ2-3; D gene unclear. The ends were cut back, 4 bases at V and 0 bases at J, with 9 bases in the middle. Germline CDR1 reads SGDLS; CDR2 reads YYNGEE. The CDR3 is 14 residues long. The CDR3 DNA reads as TGTGCCAGCAGCCTTCCCCCTAGCACAGATACGCAGTATTTT. This encodes CASSLPPSTDTQYF.

The J gene is TRBJ2-5, the V gene TRBV6-1, with 12 nucleotides matching TRBD2. The germline V gene encodes CDR1 MNHNS and CDR2 SASEGT. Trimming cost V 2 bases and J 2 bases; bases outside gene matches: 0. The CDR3 spans 15 residues. As DNA, the CDR3 is TGTGCCAGCAGTGAACTAGCGGGGGGGCAAGAGACCCAGTACTTC. It yields the protein CASSELAGGQETQYF.

The chain combines TRBV19 with TRBJ2-7, with TRBD2 matching 9 bases. V shed 3 bases, J shed 2 bases, and the junction held 11 bases outside the gene matches. This CDR3 contains 17 residues. Germline values: CDR1 LNHDA, CDR2 SQIVND (reference sequence). This chain's CDR3 is CASSIHVSGGPPYEQYF. CDR3 sequence (DNA): TGTGCCAGTAGTATCCATGTTAGCGGGGGACCTCCCTACGAGCAGTACTTC.

Here the CDR3 reads CASSQDWPIRTASYNEQFF. The CDR3 DNA follows: TGTGCCAGCAGCCAAGATTGGCCAATAAGAACCGCCTCCTACAATGAGCAGTTCTTC. This chain links TRBV14 with TRBJ2-1; no definite D call. V shed 0 bases and J shed 0 bases, with 18 bases lying between them. The CDR3 spans 19 residues. CDR1 SGHDN and CDR2 FVKESK come from the germline V gene.

This chain uses TRBV19 with TRBJ1-5; no clear D. V shed 7 bases and J shed 2 bases, with 15 bases lying between them. The CDR3 length is 15 residues. Germline assignment: CDR1 LNHDA and CDR2 SQIVND (reference sequence). The CDR3: CASTPLGHRNQPQHF. In DNA form, the CDR3 reads TGTGCCAGTACCCCCCTCGGGCATCGCAATCAGCCCCAGCATTTT.

V is TRBV20-1 and J is TRBJ2-1; D gene ambiguous. Trimming stripped 3 bases from V and 7 bases from J, with 7 bases between. CDR1 is DFQATT and CDR2 is SNEGSKA in the germline V gene (reference sequence). The length of the CDR3 is 11 residues. CDR3 DNA: TGCAGTGCTAGGTCCTTAAATGAGCAGTTCTTC. Protein product: CSARSLNEQFF.

In this sample, this clone turned up once. The chain combines TRBV5-1 with TRBJ2-5; D possibly corresponds to TRBD2 (5 bases). The ends were cut back, 0 bases at V and 2 bases at J, with 14 bases in the middle. Per germline, CDR1 SGHRS and CDR2 YFSETQ. The CDR3 length is 16 residues. CDR3 protein: CASSLGIKRNQETQYF. The DNA for the CDR3 is TGCGCCAGCAGCTTGGGGATTAAGCGGAATCAAGAGACCCAGTACTTC. Using reference TRBV5-1 and TRBJ2-5 for the parts outside the CDR3, the full variable domain is KAGVTQTPRYLIKTRGQQVTLSCSPISGHRSVSWYQQTPGQGLQFLFEYFSETQRNKGNFPGRFSGRQFSNSRSEMNVSTLELGDSALYLCASSLGIKRNQETQYFGPGTRLLVL.

The chain employs TRBV25-1 and TRBJ2-7; either TRBD1 or TRBD2 may fit D (6 bases each). Trimming shortened V by 4 bases and J by 3 bases, and 13 bases separated the two germline ends. Germline CDR1 and CDR2: MGHDK and SYGVNS. The CDR3 is made up of 14 amino acids. The CDR3 bases are TGTGCCAGCAGTGGGAGGGGACATCTCTACGAGCAGTACTTC. It specifies CASSGRGHLYEQYF.

V is TRBV6-5 and J is TRBJ1-4; no definite D call. The V end was cut by 6 bases, the J end by 4 bases, with 15 bases between. The CDR3 consists of 15 residues. Germline V lookup: CDR1 MNHEY, CDR2 SVGAGI. The chain's CDR3 is CASSYRASNNEKLFF. CDR3 bases: TGTGCCAGCAGCTACAGAGCCAGTAATAATGAAAAACTGTTTTTT.

J is TRBJ2-2 and V is TRBV28; D is undetermined. Between the trimmed V and J ends, which lost 5 bases and 4 bases, there was a span of 26 bases. Germline assignment: CDR1 MDHEN and CDR2 SYDVKM. The CDR3 extends over 19 amino acids. CDR3 nucleotides: TGTGCCAGCAGTAGAGCCCCTAGTAAGAGGTTGAAGGGCACCGGGGAGCTGTTTTTT. Its protein product is CASSRAPSKRLKGTGELFF.

V usage is TRBV28 and J usage is TRBJ1-2; D is unresolved. V lost 6 bases and J lost 8, with 16 bases in between. This CDR3 has 13 residues. The germline V gene has CDR1 MDHEN and CDR2 SYDVKM. CDR3 region: CASRIRTIYGYTF. The DNA for the CDR3 is TGTGCCAGCAGAATAAGGACTATTTACGGCTACACCTTC.

The V and J genes are TRBV2 and TRBJ2-2; 7 bases are a match to TRBD1. The junction had 7 bases not matched to a gene; V was cut back by 5 bases and J by 1 base. Germline V gives CDR1 SNHLY, CDR2 FYNNEI. This CDR3 has 16 residues. CDR3 loop: CASSYRDSQNTGELFF. The CDR3 DNA follows: TGTGCCAGCAGTTACCGGGACAGTCAGAACACCGGGGAGCTGTTTTTT.

This chain connects TRBV21-1 to TRBJ2-7; the listed D gene, TRBD1, was not tested against the DNA. TRBV21-1 constitutes a pseudogene. The CDR3 loop spans 16 amino acids. The CDR3 coding sequence is TGTGCCAGCAGCAAAACGGTTGACAGGGGGCGGTACGAGCAGTACTTC. This sequence encodes CASSKTVDRGRYEQYF.

V usage is TRBV5-1 and J usage is TRBJ2-7, with TRBD1 identical over 8 bases. Unmatched junction bases numbered 4, after V lost 0 bases and J lost 2 bases. Germline V CDR1 and CDR2: SGHRS, YFSETQ. The CDR3 totals 15 residues. The CDR3 here is CASSLAPGQAYEQYF. CDR3 in DNA: TGCGCCAGCAGCTTGGCCCCGGGACAGGCCTACGAGCAGTACTTC.

The rearrangement links TRBV6-5 to TRBJ2-7, with D tentatively TRBD1 (5 bases). The CDR3 is 14 residues long. The V end was cut by 6 bases, the J end by 2 bases, with 14 bases between. Looked up from germline, CDR1 is MNHEY and CDR2 is SVGAGI. The CDR3 reads CASRVMDTAYEQYF. The CDR3 DNA reads TGTGCCAGCAGAGTGATGGACACGGCCTACGAGCAGTACTTC.

The chain links TRBV27 to TRBJ1-1, with 8 nucleotides matching TRBD1. CDR1 is MNHEY, CDR2 SMNVEV, per germline (reference sequence). This CDR3 is built from 15 residues. Unmatched junction bases numbered 8, after V lost 7 bases and J lost 1 base. This CDR3 is CASISGGGGNTEAFF. CDR3 DNA sequence: TGTGCCAGCATTTCAGGGGGCGGCGGGAACACTGAAGCTTTCTTT.

V gene TRBV9 combines with J gene TRBJ2-3; maybe TRBD2 (6 bases). Germline V gene lookup returns CDR1 SGDLS and CDR2 YYNGEE. V was pared by 0 bases and J by 1 base, with 12 bases between. The CDR3 loop spans 16 amino acids. The CDR3 sequence: CASSVAAGLGTDTQYF. In DNA form, the CDR3 reads TGTGCCAGCAGCGTAGCTGCGGGGTTAGGCACAGATACGCAGTATTTT.

This rearrangement joins TRBV19 to TRBJ2-2, with 8 bases identical to TRBD2. Trimming took 1 base from V and 8 from J; bases not matched to a gene: 12. The CDR3 runs 17 residues. Germline V gene data show CDR1 as LNHDA and CDR2 as SQIVND (reference sequence). CDR3 amino acids: CASSIGSGGLRAGELFF. CDR3 in DNA: TGTGCCAGTAGTATAGGAAGCGGGGGCCTGAGAGCGGGGGAGCTGTTTTTT.

In its sample, this clone was seen a few times. The chain is built from TRBV5-1 and TRBJ2-2; 7 bases line up with TRBD1. V shed 0 bases, J shed 3 bases, and the junction held 2 bases outside the gene matches. CDR1 and CDR2 (germline): SGHRS, YFSETQ. The CDR3 length is 15 residues. The CDR3, as DNA: TGCGCCAGCAGCTTGGGACAGGGAGACACCGGGGAGCTGTTTTTT. Translating it yields CASSLGQGDTGELFF.

The CDR3 region has the DNA TGTGCCAGCAGCGCTATGTTACTGGGGGACTCCTACGAGCAGTACTTC. Translated: CASSAMLLGDSYEQYF. The rearrangement joins TRBV7-6 to TRBJ2-7; the D call may be TRBD1 or TRBD2 (5 bases each). CDR1 is SGHVS, CDR2 FNYEAQ, per germline. The V end lost 5 bases, the J end lost 0 bases, and 17 bases lay between the germline ends. The CDR3 is 16 amino acids.

V and J are TRBV29-1 and TRBJ1-1; D not resolved. Germline V gene lookup returns CDR1 SQVTM and CDR2 ANQGSEA. V gave up 0 bases and J gave up 0 bases, with 11 bases separating them. The CDR3 loop spans 15 amino acids. The CDR3 DNA reads as TGCAGCGTTGAAGATGATGAGACAATGAACACTGAAGCTTTCTTT. Its translation is CSVEDDETMNTEAFF.